The 18 T cell receptor beta chains below come from one sample, sequenced in a study of cytomegalovirus exposure and HLA in healthy donors (dated by TCRdb to about 2017). Libraries came from the immunoSEQ multiplex PCR assay. For the multiplex PCR, a mixture combining 60 forward primers for TCR Vbeta segments and 13 reverse primers for TCR Jbeta segments was used. What TCRdb holds here is the immuneACCESS table cut down to in-frame rearrangements. Part of the clones is not present; checked against another copy, under half of the missing clones reflect an unresolved V gene, and the others are unexplained. The sample yields about 170,000 clones; more than 60% were counted once. The ten most abundant clones make up approximately 1.5% of the sample. The material sequenced was PBMCs. The receptors originated from a woman under 40 in good health and CMV-seropositive.

The chain couples TRBV19 to TRBJ2-7; 11 bases align to TRBD2. With 5 bases clipped from V and 6 bases from J, the junction kept 12 bases outside the gene matches. The length of the CDR3 is 16 residues. Germline CDR1 LNHDA, CDR2 SQIVND (reference sequence). DNA of the CDR3: TGTGCCAGTAGTTGGGGGGCGACTAGCGGGACCGGCGAGCAGTACTTC. This gives the protein CASSWGATSGTGEQYF.

The V and J genes are TRBV9 and TRBJ2-1; tentative D call: TRBD1 (7 bases). The CDR3 contains 15 residues. In germline, CDR1 is SGDLS, CDR2 YYNGEE. Deletions cut 9 bases from V and 8 bases from J, with 24 bases between. The CDR3 is CATGPGGLRGDEQFF. DNA of the CDR3: TGTGCCACCGGGCCAGGCGGGCTCAGGGGGGATGAGCAGTTCTTC.

V gene TRBV7-2 combines with J gene TRBJ2-7; 11 bases match TRBD2. Germline values: CDR1 SGHTA, CDR2 FQGNSA. V trimming: 5 bases; J trimming: 4 bases; junction bases outside the gene matches: 10. CDR3 length: 16 residues. The CDR3 here is CASSPWIAGGFYEQYF. DNA for the CDR3: TGTGCCAGCAGCCCCTGGATAGCGGGAGGGTTTTACGAGCAGTACTTC.

This clone came up once. The rearrangement joins TRBV27 to TRBJ2-2; D is uncertain. The CDR3 consists of 15 residues. Germline assignment: CDR1 MNHEY and CDR2 SMNVEV (reference sequence). V was clipped by 5 bases and J by 7 bases, with 17 bases between them. This CDR3 reads CASSPLSSVYGELFF. The CDR3 DNA reads TGTGCCAGCAGTCCGCTATCTAGTGTCTACGGGGAGCTGTTTTTT.

The rearrangement uses TRBV5-1 and TRBJ2-7; TRBD1 agrees at 9 bases. Germline CDR1 reads SGHRS; CDR2 reads YFSETQ. J was trimmed by 2 bases and V by 3 bases; bases with no gene match: 9. This CDR3 is 16 amino acids long. CDR3 amino acids: CASSSGGGTGPYEQYF. CDR3 in DNA: TGCGCCAGCAGCTCTGGGGGGGGGACAGGGCCCTACGAGCAGTACTTC.

The V call is TRBV29-1, the J call TRBJ1-5, with D perhaps TRBD1 (5 bases). Germline assignment: CDR1 SQVTM and CDR2 ANQGSEA. V was pared by 6 bases and J by 7 bases, with 13 bases between. The CDR3 contains 12 residues. CDR3 region: CSVRSGGQPQHF. CDR3 in DNA: TGCAGCGTCCGGAGCGGGGGACAGCCCCAGCATTTT.

The rearrangement joins TRBV9 to TRBJ2-2, with TRBD2 matching over 13 bases. The CDR3 is 16 amino acids. The V gene's germline CDR1 is SGDLS and CDR2 YYNGEE. V was pared by 4 bases and J by 4 bases, with 4 bases of the junction left unmatched. CDR3 region: CASSLGTSGITGELFF. CDR3 DNA sequence: TGTGCCAGCAGCCTAGGGACTAGCGGGATCACCGGGGAGCTGTTTTTT.

The J gene is TRBJ2-3, the V gene TRBV28, with TRBD2 identical over 8 bases. V gave up 7 bases and J gave up 3 bases; unmatched junction bases: 12. Germline CDR1 and CDR2: MDHEN and SYDVKM. The length of the CDR3 is 16 residues. The CDR3 DNA reads TGTGCCAGCATCACCCCTAGGGCGGGAGGAACAGATACGCAGTATTTT. Translation: CASITPRAGGTDTQYF.

The chain carries TRBV30 and TRBJ1-1; TRBD1 agrees at 10 bases. V dropped 0 bases and J dropped 3; count of bases not matched to a gene: 4. The CDR3 runs 15 residues. Germline V lookup: CDR1 GTSNPN, CDR2 SVGIG (reference sequence). This chain's CDR3 is CAWSVKGTGDTEAFF. CDR3 sequence (DNA): TGTGCCTGGAGTGTGAAGGGGACAGGGGACACTGAAGCTTTCTTT.

This sequence joins TRBV28 and TRBJ2-1; TRBD1 is a possible D gene (6 bases). The CDR3 has 14 amino acids. The V gene's germline CDR1 is MDHEN and CDR2 SYDVKM. V lost 9 bases, J lost 9 bases, and 21 bases lay in between. This chain's CDR3 is CASTTPRTGFEQFF. For the CDR3, the DNA is TGTGCCAGTACAACCCCCCGCACAGGGTTTGAGCAGTTCTTC.

The chain combines TRBV7-9 with TRBJ2-7; maybe TRBD1 (7 bases). V was shortened by 5 bases and J by 3 bases, with 14 bases between the two germline ends. Germline CDR1 reads SEHNR; CDR2 reads FQNEAQ (reference sequence). CDR3 length equals 14 residues. CDR3 region: CASSQGGILYEQYF. The CDR3 DNA reads TGTGCCAGCAGCCAGGGGGGAATTCTCTACGAGCAGTACTTC.

The chain uses TRBV6-5 and TRBJ2-7, with 14 nucleotides matching TRBD2. The CDR3 runs 15 residues. CDR1 is MNHEY, CDR2 SVGAGI, per germline. Unmatched junction bases numbered 4, after V lost 6 bases and J lost 3 bases. The CDR3 is CASSPGLAGDYEQYF. The CDR3 DNA reads as TGTGCCAGCAGCCCGGGACTAGCGGGAGACTACGAGCAGTACTTC.

The rearrangement joins TRBV29-1 to TRBJ1-2; TRBD1 agrees at 7 bases. The CDR3 spans 16 residues. V gave up 7 bases and J gave up 2 bases; unmatched junction bases: 16. Germline V gene data show CDR1 as SQVTM and CDR2 as ANQGSEA. The CDR3, as DNA: TGCAGCGGCCCCAGCCCTCACAGGGGAAGAAACTATGGCTACACCTTC. Amino acids: CSGPSPHRGRNYGYTF.

The rearrangement uses TRBV19 and TRBJ1-5; D is possibly TRBD1 (5 bases). From germline, CDR1 is LNHDA and CDR2 SQIVND (reference sequence). The CDR3 length is 16 residues. V was cut by 5 bases and J by 1 base, with 15 bases left in between. The CDR3 loop is CASSSQGAVSNQPQHF. For the CDR3, the DNA is TGTGCCAGTAGTTCCCAGGGCGCGGTGAGCAATCAGCCCCAGCATTTT.

V gene TRBV5-1 combines with J gene TRBJ2-7, with 7 bases aligning to TRBD1. The CDR3 runs to 15 residues. Germline trimming cut 4 bases from V and 5 bases from J; bases unmatched to any gene: 12. CDR1 and CDR2 from the germline V gene are SGHRS and YFSETQ. The CDR3 protein is CASSPGDRVMHEQYF. The CDR3 nucleotides are TGCGCCAGCAGCCCCGGTGACAGGGTGATGCACGAGCAGTACTTC.

V gene TRBV10-2 combines with J gene TRBJ2-7; D gene uncertain. The CDR3 totals 14 residues. Germline V gene data show CDR1 as WSHSY and CDR2 as SAAADI. Deletions cut 0 bases from V and 0 bases from J, with 6 bases between. The CDR3 region is CASSESKASYEQYF. The DNA for the CDR3 is TGCGCCAGCAGTGAGTCAAAAGCCTCCTACGAGCAGTACTTC.

The rearrangement joins TRBV27 to TRBJ2-1; TRBD2 matches 9 bases. Germline lookup yields CDR1 MNHEY and CDR2 SMNVEV (reference sequence). The CDR3 has 18 amino acids. The V and J ends lost 6 bases and 7 bases, in that order; junction bases with no gene match: 19. This CDR3 is CASSKGPLIAGVKNEQFF. The CDR3 DNA follows: TGTGCCAGCAGCAAGGGGCCCTTAATAGCGGGAGTAAAGAATGAGCAGTTCTTC.

The genes are TRBV9 and TRBJ1-2, with D possibly being TRBD1 (6 bases). Germline V CDR1 and CDR2: SGDLS, YYNGEE. V was pared by 3 bases and J by 5 bases, with 11 bases between. CDR3 length: 13 amino acids. The CDR3 coding sequence is TGTGCCAGCAGCGCGGACAGACTATATGGCTACACCTTC. Amino acid sequence: CASSADRLYGYTF. Full variable domain (rest looked up from reference TRBV9 and TRBJ1-2): DSGVTQTPKHLITATGQRVTLRCSPRSGDLSVYWYQQSLDQGLQFLIQYYNGEERAKGNILERFSAQQFPDLHSELNLSSLELGDSALYFCASSADRLYGYTFGSGTRLTVV.